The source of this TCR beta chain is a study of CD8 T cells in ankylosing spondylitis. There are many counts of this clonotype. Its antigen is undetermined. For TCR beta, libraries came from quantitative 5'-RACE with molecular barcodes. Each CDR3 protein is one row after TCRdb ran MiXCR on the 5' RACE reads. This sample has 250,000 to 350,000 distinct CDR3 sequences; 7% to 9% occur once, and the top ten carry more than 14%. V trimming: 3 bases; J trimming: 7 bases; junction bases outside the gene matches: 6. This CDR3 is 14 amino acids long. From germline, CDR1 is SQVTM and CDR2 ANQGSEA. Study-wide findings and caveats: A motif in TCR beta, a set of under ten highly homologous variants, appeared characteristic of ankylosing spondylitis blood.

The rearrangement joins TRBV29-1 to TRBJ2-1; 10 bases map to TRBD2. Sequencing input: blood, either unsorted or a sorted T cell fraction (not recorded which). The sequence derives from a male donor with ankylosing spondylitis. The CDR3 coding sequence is TGCAGCGTTGAGGCTAGCGGGAGACCGAATGAGCAGTTCTTC. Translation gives CSVEASGRPNEQFF.